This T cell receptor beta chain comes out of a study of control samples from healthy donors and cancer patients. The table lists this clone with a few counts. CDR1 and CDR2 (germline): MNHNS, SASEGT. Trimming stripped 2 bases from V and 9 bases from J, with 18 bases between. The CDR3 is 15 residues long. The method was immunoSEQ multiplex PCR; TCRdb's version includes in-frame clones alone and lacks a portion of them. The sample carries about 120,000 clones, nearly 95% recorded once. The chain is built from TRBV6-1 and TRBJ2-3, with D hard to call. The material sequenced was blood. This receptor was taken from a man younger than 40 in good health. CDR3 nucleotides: TGTGCCAGCAGTGAATTAGTAGGGCAGCCGGAAACGCAGTATTTT. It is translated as CASSELVGQPETQYF.